The rows below give T cell receptor beta chains drawn from one sample of a study of T cell responses to AZD1222 COVID-19 vaccine. The data were produced by immunoSEQ multiplex PCR, yet TCRdb's version contains in-frame clones alone and is incomplete. The data show 97,000 or so clones, approximately 86% seen once. The specimen was peripheral blood, collected on day 0 of AZD1222 vaccination. The receptors shown here come from an adult in good health. Each CDR3 is given with its conserved first and last residue. D genes are given only for firm matches. Expanded clones get a size class; other rows say once, few or many, or leave the size out.

TRBJ2-1 NA TRBD2 TRBV30 TGTGCCTGGAGGGACCCCGGACTAGCGGGAGGGTTCAGCTCCTACAATGAGCAGTTCTTC CAWRDPGLAGGFSSYNEQFF
TRBJ2-5 NA TRBD1 TRBV27 TGTGCCAGCAGTTACCCGGGACAGGGGTTGGAGACCCAGTACTTC CASSYPGQGLETQYF
TRBJ1-6 NA NA TRBV3-1/TRBV3-2 TGTGCCAGCAGCCTTGGCGTTAAGGGTAATTCACCCCTCCACTTT CASSLGVKGNSPLHF
TRBJ1-2 once NA TRBV6-2/TRBV6-3 TGTGCCAGCAGTTACTCCAGCTATGGCTACACCTTC CASSYSSYGYTF
TRBJ2-1 NA NA TRBV29-1 TGCAGCGCCCCGGCAGGACTCCTAGGGATCAATGAGCAGTTCTTC CSAPAGLLGINEQFF
TRBJ2-4 NA TRBD1 TRBV19 TGTGCCAGTATCTGGGGACAGCTCATAGCCAAAAACATTCAGTACTTC CASIWGQLIAKNIQYF
TRBJ1-6 NA NA TRBV10-3 TGTGCCATCAGTGAGTCGAGCAGCCAGGGAGGTTCACCCCTCCACTTT CAISESSSQGGSPLHF
TRBJ2-1 NA NA TRBV20-1 TGCAGTGCCCCCGGACAGTATGAGCAGTTCTTC CSAPGQYEQFF
TRBJ2-6 NA NA TRBV7-9 TGTGCCAGCAGCTTAGTCAGGGCTGGGGCCAACGTCCTGACTTTC CASSLVRAGANVLTF
TRBJ2-7 NA NA TRBV10-3 TGTGCCATCAGTACCTACATATACGAGCAGTACTTC CAISTYIYEQYF
TRBJ1-4 NA TRBD1 TRBV18 TGTGCCAGCTCACCCATTTCCGGGACAGGGTACGCAACTAATGAAAAACTGTTTTTT CASSPISGTGYATNEKLFF
TRBJ1-6 NA NA TRBV5-1 TGCGCCAGCAGGCCGCAGTCAGGGACTTCACCCCTCCACTTT CASRPQSGTSPLHF
TRBJ1-6 NA TRBD1 TRBV27 TGTGCCAGCAGTTCTTCATACCGGGACAGGGACTCCAACTCACCCCTCCACTTT CASSSSYRDRDSNSPLHF
TRBJ2-7 NA NA TRBV28 TGTGCCAGCGCAGGGGGGTCGCTTGTGCAGTACTTC CASAGGSLVQYF
TRBJ2-2 NA NA TRBV7-7 TGTGCTAGCAGCCCCCCGGGGGACCCTAACACCGGGGAGCTGTTTTTT CASSPPGDPNTGELFF
TRBJ1-1 NA NA TRBV5-4 TGTGCCAGCAGCTTGGGGGGGCCTCAGGGGAACACTGAAGCTTTCTTT CASSLGGPQGNTEAFF
TRBJ1-6 NA NA TRBV23-1 TGCGCCAGCAGTCCGGTGGATACGGGGTATAATTCACCCCTCCACTTT CASSPVDTGYNSPLHF
TRBJ2-2 NA NA TRBV5-1 TGCGCCAGCACCCGGGAAGGGGCGGCCGGGGAGCTGTTTTTT CASTREGAAGELFF
TRBJ2-7 NA TRBD1 TRBV6-5 TGTGCCAGCAGTTATGAGGGGACAGAAAGCTCCTACGAGCAGTACTTC CASSYEGTESSYEQYF
TRBJ1-3 NA NA TRBV11-3 TGTGCCAGCAGCTTAGATTCGGCACCAAGCTCTGGAAACACCATATATTTT CASSLDSAPSSGNTIYF
TRBJ1-1 few NA TRBV11-2 TGTGCCAGCAGCTTAGATCTGGGGGCTGAAGCTTTCTTT CASSLDLGAEAFF
TRBJ2-5 NA NA TRBV4-2 TGTGCCAGCAGCCAGGGGATGGAGACCCAGTACTTC CASSQGMETQYF
TRBJ1-6 NA NA TRBV18 TGTGCCAGCTCAGACGAGTTAAATTCACCCCTCCACTTT CASSDELNSPLHF
TRBJ1-3 NA TRBD1 TRBV30 TGTGCCTGGAGTGGAACCGGCAGGGGGCGGACTGGAAACACCATATATTTT CAWSGTGRGRTGNTIYF
TRBJ1-3 NA TRBD1 TRBV13 TGTGCCAGCAGCTTATACAGGGGGCAGGCAAACACCATATATTTT CASSLYRGQANTIYF
TRBJ1-4 NA NA TRBV6-4 TGTGCCAGCAGGTCCCTTAATGAAAAACTGTTTTTT CASRSLNEKLFF
TRBJ2-3 NA NA TRBV29-1 TGCAGCGTTGTTCGCGGACCCACAGATACGCAGTATTTT CSVVRGPTDTQYF